These T cell receptor beta chains were read from a single sample in a study of blood T cell repertoires in COVID-19. Method: immunoSEQ multiplex PCR; TCRdb's copy keeps in-frame clones and lacks some. The sample gives about 83,000 clones, around 90% of which show up once; about 16% is in the top ten. Sequenced material: peripheral blood. Receptor source: a woman older than 75 with active or convalescent COVID-19. CDR3s leave out the opening cysteine and the closing phenylalanine or tryptophan. Fields, in order: CDR3 protein, J gene, V gene.

cdr3_aa: ASSYAVSYEQY
j_call: TRBJ2-7
v_call: TRBV6-5

cdr3_aa: ASSLSTGLNYGYT
j_call: TRBJ1-2
v_call: TRBV7-9

cdr3_aa: ASSLQGRRTEAF
j_call: TRBJ1-1
v_call: TRBV7-2

cdr3_aa: ASRRQSNYGYT
j_call: TRBJ1-2
v_call: TRBV28

cdr3_aa: ASSLDRASTDTQY
j_call: TRBJ2-3
v_call: TRBV11-3

cdr3_aa: ASSVTGQGASTEAF
j_call: TRBJ1-1
v_call: TRBV9

cdr3_aa: ASSNRRAQSQPQH
j_call: TRBJ1-5
v_call: TRBV6-2/TRBV6-3

cdr3_aa: ASSYPRGGGDTQY
j_call: TRBJ2-3
v_call: TRBV6-5

cdr3_aa: ASSLAGGTYEQY
j_call: TRBJ2-7
v_call: TRBV5-1

cdr3_aa: SARPGDGYT
j_call: TRBJ1-2
v_call: TRBV20-1

cdr3_aa: ASSSGPGRAEAF
j_call: TRBJ1-1
v_call: TRBV28

cdr3_aa: ATSRVGGLRPEAF
j_call: TRBJ1-1
v_call: TRBV15

cdr3_aa: ASSRRVGSKVSVYEQY
j_call: TRBJ2-7
v_call: TRBV21-1

cdr3_aa: ASTTGTGGNTIY
j_call: TRBJ1-3
v_call: TRBV2

cdr3_aa: ASSLAPLEGETQY
j_call: TRBJ2-5
v_call: TRBV7-8

cdr3_aa: ASSLSGTGKAGELF
j_call: TRBJ2-2
v_call: TRBV28

cdr3_aa: ASTQYSGGLYEQY
j_call: TRBJ2-7
v_call: TRBV5-5

cdr3_aa: ATSRASNNSPLH
j_call: TRBJ1-6
v_call: TRBV15

cdr3_aa: ASSYLRTGYEQY
j_call: TRBJ2-7
v_call: TRBV6-5

cdr3_aa: ATHAPEGSLF
j_call: TRBJ1-4
v_call: TRBV10-3

cdr3_aa: ASSFEIAGDTDTQY
j_call: TRBJ2-3
v_call: TRBV7-6

cdr3_aa: ASSPAGGSYEQY
j_call: TRBJ2-7
v_call: TRBV18

cdr3_aa: ASSYRDRDLLGYT
j_call: TRBJ1-2
v_call: TRBV6-5

cdr3_aa: ASSVAAGGAYEQY
j_call: TRBJ2-7
v_call: TRBV4-3

cdr3_aa: ASSLWWGGASSNQPQH
j_call: TRBJ1-5
v_call: TRBV5-6

cdr3_aa: AISELGRGGYEQY
j_call: TRBJ2-7
v_call: TRBV10-3

cdr3_aa: ATSDPAREQGWYEQY
j_call: TRBJ2-7
v_call: TRBV24-1

cdr3_aa: ATSDRTSGGAKSGELF
j_call: TRBJ2-2
v_call: TRBV24-1

cdr3_aa: ASRSGAQDEQF
j_call: TRBJ2-1
v_call: TRBV19

cdr3_aa: ASSLGYNYGYT
j_call: TRBJ1-2
v_call: TRBV5-6

cdr3_aa: ASSLRTGDEQY
j_call: TRBJ2-7
v_call: TRBV7-3

cdr3_aa: ASSPPARGSNQPQH
j_call: TRBJ1-5
v_call: TRBV28

cdr3_aa: ASSAGSGVSYEQY
j_call: TRBJ2-7
v_call: TRBV9

cdr3_aa: ASSFGPQETQY
j_call: TRBJ2-5
v_call: TRBV11-2

cdr3_aa: ASSFQGLYGYT
j_call: TRBJ1-2
v_call: TRBV12-3/TRBV12-4

cdr3_aa: ASKKPLAGGKSASTDTQY
j_call: TRBJ2-3
v_call: TRBV21-1

cdr3_aa: ASSPPRDRGAYEQY
j_call: TRBJ2-7
v_call: TRBV18

cdr3_aa: ASSPGGQRYEQY
j_call: TRBJ2-7
v_call: TRBV6-2/TRBV6-3

cdr3_aa: ASSLAKNTEAF
j_call: TRBJ1-1
v_call: TRBV28

cdr3_aa: ASSLGTTVQVRTQY
j_call: TRBJ2-3
v_call: TRBV19

cdr3_aa: ASSVEGPTEAF
j_call: TRBJ1-1
v_call: TRBV11-1

cdr3_aa: ASSRGTGTGNQPQH
j_call: TRBJ1-5
v_call: TRBV28

cdr3_aa: ASTPSRTDRSGANVLT
j_call: TRBJ2-6
v_call: TRBV23-1

cdr3_aa: ASSSVFGGHQPQH
j_call: TRBJ1-5
v_call: TRBV7-2

cdr3_aa: ASRPPGQRAGELF
j_call: TRBJ2-2
v_call: TRBV6-5

cdr3_aa: ASSQDYTVSGNTIY
j_call: TRBJ1-3
v_call: TRBV4-2

cdr3_aa: ASSLLAGGVSTQY
j_call: TRBJ2-3
v_call: TRBV11-2

cdr3_aa: ASSYSGTGVYGYT
j_call: TRBJ1-2
v_call: TRBV6-5

cdr3_aa: ASSLIGTASNSPLH
j_call: TRBJ1-6
v_call: TRBV5-1

cdr3_aa: ASSESLGLAGGTQY
j_call: TRBJ2-5
v_call: TRBV6-1

cdr3_aa: ASSQVRTGGMPEAF
j_call: TRBJ1-1
v_call: TRBV3-1/TRBV3-2

cdr3_aa: ASSLNWAGVGYT
j_call: TRBJ1-2
v_call: TRBV27

cdr3_aa: ASSLVGRGLEQY
j_call: TRBJ2-7
v_call: TRBV5-1

cdr3_aa: ASSDYGVYEQY
j_call: TRBJ2-7
v_call: TRBV2